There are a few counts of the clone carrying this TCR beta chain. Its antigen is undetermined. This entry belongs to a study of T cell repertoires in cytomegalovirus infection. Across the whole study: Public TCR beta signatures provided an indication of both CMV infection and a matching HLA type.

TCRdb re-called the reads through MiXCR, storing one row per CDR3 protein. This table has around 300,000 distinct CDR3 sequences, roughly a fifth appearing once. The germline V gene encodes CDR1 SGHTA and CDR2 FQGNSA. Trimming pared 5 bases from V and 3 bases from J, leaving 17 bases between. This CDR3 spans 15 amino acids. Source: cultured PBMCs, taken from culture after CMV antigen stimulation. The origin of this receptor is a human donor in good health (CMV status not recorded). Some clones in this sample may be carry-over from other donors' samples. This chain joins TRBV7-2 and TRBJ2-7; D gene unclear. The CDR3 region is CASSPMGQSVYEQYF. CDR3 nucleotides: TGTGCCAGCAGCCCAATGGGTCAGTCCGTCTACGAGCAGTACTTC.